This T cell receptor (beta chain) was sequenced in a study of blood T cell repertoires in COVID-19. Turning to the study itself: COVID-19 samples from acute and convalescent phases originated in the United States, Italy and Spain. T cells, B-cell-depleted T cells, or PBMCs provided the cDNA or gDNA that served as material.

Source study methods: Reference gene primer amplification gave nucleated cell count estimates. Method: immunoSEQ multiplex PCR; TCRdb's copy keeps in-frame clones and lacks some. V and J calls and clone size are copied from that table; D and trimming were computed from the DNA. The sample carries roughly 160,000 clones, approximately 91% recorded once. This clonotype was sampled from a man aged 45-65 years with acute or convalescent COVID-19. The source material was peripheral blood.

The CDR3 DNA reads as TGTGCCAGCAGCTCCTTACAGGGGAGGAATACAGATACGCAGTATTTT. Its translation is CASSSLQGRNTDTQYF. The chain combines TRBV7-9 with TRBJ2-3; D might be TRBD1 (7 bases). The CDR3 loop spans 16 amino acids. Germline V lookup: CDR1 SEHNR, CDR2 FQNEAQ (reference sequence). Trimming took off 4 bases at V and 3 bases at J, with 17 bases between the two ends. The full variable domain, rest sourced from reference TRBV7-9 and TRBJ2-3, is DTGVSQNPRHKITKRGQNVTFRCDPISEHNRLYWYRQTLGQGPEFLTYFQNEAQLEKSRLLSDRFSAERPKGSFSTLEIQRTEQGDSAMYLCASSSLQGRNTDTQYFGPGTRLTVL.